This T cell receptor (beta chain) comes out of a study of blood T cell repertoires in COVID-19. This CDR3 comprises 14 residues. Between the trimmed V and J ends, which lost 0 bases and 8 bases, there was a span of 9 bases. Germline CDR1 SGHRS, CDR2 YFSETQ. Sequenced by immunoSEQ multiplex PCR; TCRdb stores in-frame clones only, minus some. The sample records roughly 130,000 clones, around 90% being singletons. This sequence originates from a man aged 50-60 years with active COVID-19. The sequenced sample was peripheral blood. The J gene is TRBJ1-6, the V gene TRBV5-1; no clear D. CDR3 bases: TGCGCCAGCAGCTTGGTATCGGAGTATTCACCCCTCCACTTT. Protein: CASSLVSEYSPLHF.